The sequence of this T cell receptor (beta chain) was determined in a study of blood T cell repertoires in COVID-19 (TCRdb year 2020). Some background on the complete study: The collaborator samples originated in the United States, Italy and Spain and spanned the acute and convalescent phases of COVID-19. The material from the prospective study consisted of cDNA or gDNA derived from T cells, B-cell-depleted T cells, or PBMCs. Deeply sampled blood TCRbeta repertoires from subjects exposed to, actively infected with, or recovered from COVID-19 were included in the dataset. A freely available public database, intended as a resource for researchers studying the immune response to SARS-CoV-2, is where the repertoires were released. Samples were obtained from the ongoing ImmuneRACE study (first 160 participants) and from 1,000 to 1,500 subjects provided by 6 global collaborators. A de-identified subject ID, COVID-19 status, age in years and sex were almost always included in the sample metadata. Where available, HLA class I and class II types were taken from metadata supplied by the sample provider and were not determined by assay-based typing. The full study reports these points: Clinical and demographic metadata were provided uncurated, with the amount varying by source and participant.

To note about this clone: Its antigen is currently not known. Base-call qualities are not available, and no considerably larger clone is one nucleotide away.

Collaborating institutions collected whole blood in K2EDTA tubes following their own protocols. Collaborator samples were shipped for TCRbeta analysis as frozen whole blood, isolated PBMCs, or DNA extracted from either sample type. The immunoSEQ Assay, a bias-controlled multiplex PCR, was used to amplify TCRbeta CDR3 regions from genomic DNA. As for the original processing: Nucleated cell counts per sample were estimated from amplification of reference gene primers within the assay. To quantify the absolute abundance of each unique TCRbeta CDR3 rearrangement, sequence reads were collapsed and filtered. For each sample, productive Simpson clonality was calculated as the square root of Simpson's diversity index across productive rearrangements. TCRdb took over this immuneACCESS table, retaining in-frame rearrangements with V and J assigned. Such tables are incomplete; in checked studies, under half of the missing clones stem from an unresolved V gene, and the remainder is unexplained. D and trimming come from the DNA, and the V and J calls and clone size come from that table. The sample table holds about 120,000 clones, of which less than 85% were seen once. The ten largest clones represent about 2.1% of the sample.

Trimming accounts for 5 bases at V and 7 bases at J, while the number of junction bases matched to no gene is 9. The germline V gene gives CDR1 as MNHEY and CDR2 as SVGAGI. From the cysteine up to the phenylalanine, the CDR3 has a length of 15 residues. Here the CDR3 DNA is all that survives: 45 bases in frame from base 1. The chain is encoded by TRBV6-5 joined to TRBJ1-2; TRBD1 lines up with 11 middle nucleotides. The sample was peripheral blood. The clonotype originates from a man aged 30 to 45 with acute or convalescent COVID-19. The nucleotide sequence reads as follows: TGTGCCAGCAGTCTGGGACAGGGGGGCTACGGTGGCTACACCTTC. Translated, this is CASSLGQGGYGGYTF.